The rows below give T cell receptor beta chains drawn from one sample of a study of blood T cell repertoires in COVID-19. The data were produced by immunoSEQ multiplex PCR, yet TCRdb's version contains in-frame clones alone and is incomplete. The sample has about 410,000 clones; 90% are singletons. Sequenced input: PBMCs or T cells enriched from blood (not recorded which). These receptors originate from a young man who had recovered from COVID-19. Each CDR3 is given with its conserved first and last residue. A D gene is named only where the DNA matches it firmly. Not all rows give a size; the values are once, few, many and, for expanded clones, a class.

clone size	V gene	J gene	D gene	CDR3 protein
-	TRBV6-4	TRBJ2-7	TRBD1	CASVCGTGYYEQYF
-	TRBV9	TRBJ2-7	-	CASSVSGTYEQYF
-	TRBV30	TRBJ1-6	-	CAWRDTHNSPLHF
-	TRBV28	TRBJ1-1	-	CASSFLLKIINTEAFF
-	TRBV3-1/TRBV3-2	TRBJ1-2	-	CASSPRQGHYGYTF
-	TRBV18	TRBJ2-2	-	CASSPSQIQITNTGELFF
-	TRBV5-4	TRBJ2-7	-	CASSPGRGFGSHEQYF
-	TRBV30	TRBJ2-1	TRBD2	CAWSVGTSYNEQFF
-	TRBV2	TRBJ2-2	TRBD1	CASSWTGISGELFF
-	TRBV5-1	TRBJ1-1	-	CASSATQGGTEAFF
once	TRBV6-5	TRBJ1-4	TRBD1	CASRRQGGNEKLFF
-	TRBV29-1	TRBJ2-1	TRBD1	CSVELPGQGANEQFF
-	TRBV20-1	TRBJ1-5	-	CSASLEAGPYSNQPQHF
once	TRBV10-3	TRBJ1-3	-	CATGDTIYF
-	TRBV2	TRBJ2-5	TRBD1	CASIRQGYQETQYF
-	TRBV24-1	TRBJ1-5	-	CTGVGGNQPQHF
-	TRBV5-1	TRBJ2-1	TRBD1	CASSPDRVNEQFF
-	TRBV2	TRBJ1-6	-	CASSAQASYNSPLHF
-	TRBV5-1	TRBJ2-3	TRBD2	CASSFRTSGSLTDTQYF
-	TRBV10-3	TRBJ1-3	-	CAISDRWATGTSGNTIYF
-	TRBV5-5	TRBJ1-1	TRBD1	CASSLNGQGWGEAFF
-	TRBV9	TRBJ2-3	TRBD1	CASSFSDRGPDTQYF
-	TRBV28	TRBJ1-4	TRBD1	CASTIPGQGNEKLFF
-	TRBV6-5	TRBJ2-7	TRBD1	CASSYSYRGDYEQYF
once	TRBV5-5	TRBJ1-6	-	CASSYRAEDSPLHF
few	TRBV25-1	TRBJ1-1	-	CASSVQGMAFF
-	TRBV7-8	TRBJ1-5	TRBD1	CASSPYTGVDQPQHF
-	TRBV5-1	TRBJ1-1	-	CASSHEGGTEAFF
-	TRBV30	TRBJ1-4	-	CAWSLREGGLFF
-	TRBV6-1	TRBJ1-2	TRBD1	CASSEGDSDVYTF